The clone carrying this T cell receptor (beta chain) has a single count. Its antigen is unknown. Repertoires were generated with immunoSEQ multiplex PCR, while TCRdb's copy carries only in-frame clones and drops some. The sample shows 2 million to 2.5 million clones, nearly 97% of them seen only once. The CDR3 spans 12 residues. The germline V gene encodes CDR1 SGHKS and CDR2 YYEKEE (reference sequence). V shed 1 base and J shed 3 bases, with 5 bases lying between them. The data belong to a study of shared clonotypes between healthy human individuals. Overall study results and limits: Owing to a small donor count, the genetic and exposure-history diversity represented was limited.

Input material: naive CD4+ T cells sorted from blood. Subset specified: CD45RA+ positively selected. The chain combines TRBV5-5 with TRBJ2-7; no definite D call. This clonotype was sampled from a young man in good health. This CDR3 reads CASSLTSYEQYF. Written as DNA, the CDR3 is TGTGCCAGCAGCTTGACAAGCTACGAGCAGTACTTC.